Listed below are T cell receptor beta chains from one sample, sequenced in a study of CDR3 diversity in severe acne. TCRdb itself ran the PCR reads through MiXCR, one entry per CDR3 protein. The sample gives around 100,000 distinct CDR3 sequences, roughly 51% of which show up once; roughly 12% is in the top ten. Sample: blood. These receptors all stem from a male donor with acne. Both conserved end residues are part of each CDR3. Each record gives: J gene, V gene, clone size, D gene, CDR3 protein, CDR3 DNA. The D gene is left open where the match is weak. Part of the rows lack a size; the others show once, few, many or a class for expanded clones.

>TRBJ2-2|TRBV5-1|many|TRBD2
CASSLAGNTGELFF
TGCGCCAGCAGCTTAGCGGGAAACACCGGGGAGCTGTTTTTT
>TRBJ2-1|TRBV20-1|NA|TRBD2
CSANRGLAGVCSYNEQFF
TGCAGTGCTAACCGGGGACTAGCGGGCGTGTGCTCCTACAATGAGCAGTTCTTC
>TRBJ1-2|TRBV9|few|NA
CASTPGGYGYTF
TGTGCCAGCACCCCTGGGGGGTATGGCTACACCTTC
>TRBJ1-1|TRBV14|NA|TRBD1
CASSTRQGPGTEAFF
TGTGCCAGCAGCACCCGACAGGGGCCGGGCACTGAAGCTTTCTTT
>TRBJ2-7|TRBV4-2|medium-sized|NA
CASSPQGGGEQYF
TGTGCCAGCAGCCCCCAGGGGGGCGGTGAGCAGTACTTC
>TRBJ2-7|TRBV10-1|few|NA
CASSESGTYEQYF
TGCGCCAGCAGTGAGTCGGGAACCTACGAGCAGTACTTC
>TRBJ2-3|TRBV20-1|NA|TRBD2
CSARSGLAGVPDTQYF
TGCAGTGCTAGATCGGGACTAGCGGGAGTCCCAGATACGCAGTATTTT
>TRBJ2-5|TRBV6-1|few|TRBD2
CASSEGGLAGGRETQYF
TGTGCCAGCAGTGAAGGAGGACTAGCGGGAGGGAGGGAGACCCAGTACTTC
>TRBJ2-7|TRBV20-1|NA|TRBD1
CSASHPGTGYYEQYF
TGCAGTGCTAGTCACCCCGGGACAGGGTACTACGAGCAGTACTTC
>TRBJ2-7|TRBV11-1|NA|NA
CASRGDEGAYEQYF
TGTGCCAGCAGGGGGGATGAGGGGGCCTACGAGCAGTACTTC
>TRBJ2-6|TRBV24-1|NA|NA
CATSDSGRGANVLTF
TGTGCCACCAGTGATTCGGGGAGGGGGGCCAACGTCCTGACTTTC
>TRBJ1-6|TRBV10-3|NA|NA
CAISESNNSPLHF
TGTGCCATCAGTGAGTCGAACAATTCACCCCTCCACTTT
>TRBJ1-6|TRBV7-2|NA|NA
CATQPPVTMSSPLHF
TGTGCCACCCAACCCCCGGTGACAATGAGTTCACCCCTCCACTTT
>TRBJ2-7|TRBV29-1|NA|NA
CSVIGMDSLTYEQYF
TGCAGCGTTATTGGGATGGACAGCCTCACCTACGAGCAGTACTTC
>TRBJ2-5|TRBV24-1|few|NA
CATSDLEEQETQYF
TGTGCCACCAGTGATTTGGAGGAGCAAGAGACCCAGTACTTC
>TRBJ2-1|TRBV7-7|NA|NA
CASSFRHGGSEQFF
TGTGCTAGCAGCTTTCGACACGGGGGCTCTGAGCAGTTCTTC
>TRBJ1-2|TRBV25-1|NA|NA
CASSEFSLNYGYTF
TGTGCCAGCAGTGAATTCAGCCTTAACTATGGCTACACCTTC
>TRBJ1-1|TRBV20-1|NA|NA
CSAREPGYTEAFF
TGCAGTGCTAGAGAGCCAGGATACACTGAAGCTTTCTTT
>TRBJ1-5|TRBV9|many|NA
CASSASGGNQPQHF
TGTGCCAGCAGCGCCTCAGGGGGCAATCAGCCCCAGCATTTT
>TRBJ1-1|TRBV25-1|NA|TRBD1
CASSETGAEAFF
TGTGCCAGCAGTGAGACAGGGGCTGAAGCTTTCTTT
>TRBJ1-1|TRBV10-2|NA|TRBD1
CASSDQYRGQVFF
TGCGCCAGCAGTGACCAATACAGGGGGCAAGTTTTCTTT
>TRBJ1-2|TRBV9|many|NA
CASSVGGNYGYTF
TGTGCCAGCAGCGTAGGAGGGAACTATGGCTACACCTTC
>TRBJ2-7|TRBV12-3/TRBV12-4|many|TRBD2
CASSPDSGTAYEQYF
TGTGCCAGCAGCCCCGATAGCGGGACGGCTTACGAGCAGTACTTC
>TRBJ2-7|TRBV29-1|NA|NA
CSVEESLRYEQYF
TGCAGCGTTGAAGAGAGCCTCCGCTACGAGCAGTACTTC
>TRBJ2-3|TRBV7-9|many|NA
CASSLSETDTQYF
TGTGCCAGCAGCTTATCAGAAACAGATACGCAGTATTTT
>TRBJ2-2|TRBV6-4|few|TRBD2
CASSERGGTGELFF
TGTGCCAGCAGTGAACGGGGGGGCACCGGGGAGCTGTTTTTT
>TRBJ2-2|TRBV6-1|few|TRBD2
CASSDRLAGDTGELFF
TGTGCCAGCAGTGATCGCCTAGCGGGAGACACCGGGGAGCTGTTTTTT
>TRBJ2-5|TRBV7-3|many|NA
CASSTDRQETQYF
TGTGCCAGCAGCACGGACAGACAAGAGACCCAGTACTTC
>TRBJ1-5|TRBV6-1|NA|NA
CAISDHSAVPNQPQHF
TGTGCCATCAGTGATCATTCAGCAGTACCTAATCAGCCCCAGCATTTT
>TRBJ2-5|TRBV11-2|few|NA
CASSLHRADQETQYF
TGTGCCAGCAGCTTACACAGAGCAGACCAAGAGACCCAGTACTTC